The rows below give T cell receptor beta chains drawn from one sample of a study of T cells in Graves' hyperthyroidism and ophthalmopathy. One entry per CDR3 protein results from TCRdb running MiXCR on the multiplex PCR reads. This sample has about 640,000 distinct CDR3 sequences, with less than 25% found just once. Sample: blood. Source of these receptors: a man aged 25 to 40 with Graves' ophthalmopathy. The CDR3 runs from the conserved cysteine through the conserved F or W. A D gene is named only where the DNA matches it firmly. The size of a clone is reported for some rows only, either as once, few or many, or as a class for expanded clones.

V gene	J gene	D gene	clone size	CDR3 DNA	CDR3 protein
TRBV10-3	TRBJ2-6	.	.	TGTGCCACCAGGGGGGGATCTCTCTCTGGGGCCAACGTCCTGACTTTC	CATRGGSLSGANVLTF
TRBV20-1	TRBJ2-7	.	many	TGCAGTGCTGGCCCGGGCCGGCTCATGCACGAGCAGTACTTC	CSAGPGRLMHEQYF
TRBV29-1	TRBJ2-7	.	.	TGCAGCGTTGAAGTTGGGCAGCCCTACGAGCAGTACTTC	CSVEVGQPYEQYF
TRBV28	TRBJ1-1	.	.	TGTGCCAGCGGATTGACAGGCTCTGAAGCTTTCTTT	CASGLTGSEAFF
TRBV11-2	TRBJ1-3	TRBD1	many	TGTGCCAGCAGCCCGTCCGGGACAGGCGGTGGAAACACCATATATTTT	CASSPSGTGGGNTIYF
TRBV29-1	TRBJ2-7	.	.	TGCAGCGCTAGCCCGGGCCGGAGCCTCGACGAGCAGTACTTC	CSASPGRSLDEQYF
TRBV7-9	TRBJ2-1	.	.	TGTGCCAGCAGCGACGGACTGCTGGTCGAGCAGTTCTTC	CASSDGLLVEQFF
TRBV5-5	TRBJ2-7	.	.	TGTGCCAACAGCTTGGGGGATTACGAGCAGTACTTC	CANSLGDYEQYF
TRBV20-1	TRBJ2-5	TRBD2	few	TGCAGTGCGCCGCGGGGGGCGAGAGAGACCCAGTACTTC	CSAPRGARETQYF
TRBV19	TRBJ1-5	.	.	TGTGCCAGTAGTATAAATTCAGGGTCGAGCAATCAGCCCCAGCATTTT	CASSINSGSSNQPQHF
TRBV11-2	TRBJ2-3	.	many	TGTGCCAGCAGCTCCCAGGCGGGACCCACAGATACGCAGTATTTT	CASSSQAGPTDTQYF
TRBV28	TRBJ2-5	TRBD2	.	TGTGCCAGCAGTACTAGCGGGATAGAGACCCAGTACTTC	CASSTSGIETQYF
TRBV12-3/TRBV12-4	TRBJ2-5	.	few	TGTGCCAGCAGTCCCAACCCCCTTGGGGAGACCCAGTACTTC	CASSPNPLGETQYF
TRBV6-2/TRBV6-3	TRBJ2-7	TRBD1	.	TGTGCCAGCAGTAAAGCAAGGGACAGCTCCTACGAGCAGTACTTC	CASSKARDSSYEQYF
TRBV10-3	TRBJ1-1	.	.	TGTGCCATCACCAGCGCGATGAACACTGAAGCTTTCTTT	CAITSAMNTEAFF
TRBV28	TRBJ2-5	.	many	TGTGCCAGCAGCGGCCTACCCTTGAAGACCCAGTACTTC	CASSGLPLKTQYF
TRBV5-6	TRBJ2-5	.	many	TGTGCCAGCAGCTTGATAGGGGGGGAGACCCAGTACTTC	CASSLIGGETQYF
TRBV30	TRBJ2-7	.	many	TGTGCCTGGAAAGCTGGGGACTCCGCCTACGAGCAGTACTTC	CAWKAGDSAYEQYF
TRBV5-6	TRBJ1-4	TRBD1	once	TGTGCCAGCAGACCGAGCCGCGACAGGGATCGATCCGAAGCGGAAAAACTGTTTTTT	CASRPSRDRDRSEAEKLFF
TRBV6-2/TRBV6-3	TRBJ2-2	TRBD2	once	TGTGCCAGCAGTTACCCCCTAGCGGGAGGGCTCACCGGGGAGCTGTTTTTT	CASSYPLAGGLTGELFF
TRBV6-1	TRBJ2-2	.	.	TGTGCCAGCAGCGACAGGTGGAACACCGGGGAGCTGTTTTTT	CASSDRWNTGELFF
TRBV20-1	TRBJ2-3	.	few	TGCAGTGCCCCAAGCCGACGTAGCACAGATACGCAGTATTTT	CSAPSRRSTDTQYF
TRBV19	TRBJ2-7	.	few	TGTGCCAGTAGTATAGAGGTGGCTAGCGACGAGCAGTACTTC	CASSIEVASDEQYF
TRBV20-1	TRBJ2-7	.	.	TGCAGTGCTAGAGATTTCCACGACGGGAGCTCCTACGAGCAGTACTTC	CSARDFHDGSSYEQYF
TRBV7-4	TRBJ2-1	TRBD2	.	TGTGCCAGCAGCCCTACCCTACCACTAGCGACTCTCGCCTACAATGAGCAGTTCTTC	CASSPTLPLATLAYNEQFF
TRBV5-6	TRBJ2-7	.	.	TGTGCCAGCACCTTTTCAGCGGAGGGATACGAGCGGTACTTC	CASTFSAEGYERYF
TRBV7-2	TRBJ2-3	.	once	TGTGCCAGCAGCTACTGGAGGCGGGAAGTAAGTGCAGATACGCAGTATTTT	CASSYWRREVSADTQYF
TRBV12-3/TRBV12-4	TRBJ1-1	.	many	TGTGCCAGCAGGGAGGACGGAACTGAAGCTTTCTTT	CASREDGTEAFF
TRBV28	TRBJ2-1	.	few	TGTGCCAGCAGCATAGGTTGGACCTACAATGAGCAGTTCTTC	CASSIGWTYNEQFF
TRBV28	TRBJ2-7	.	.	TGTGCCAGCAGTTTAGAGGGTCAGGACTACGAGCAGTACTTC	CASSLEGQDYEQYF
TRBV29-1	TRBJ2-5	TRBD1	few	TGCAGCGTTGCACAGGGGAAAGAGACCCAGTACTTC	CSVAQGKETQYF